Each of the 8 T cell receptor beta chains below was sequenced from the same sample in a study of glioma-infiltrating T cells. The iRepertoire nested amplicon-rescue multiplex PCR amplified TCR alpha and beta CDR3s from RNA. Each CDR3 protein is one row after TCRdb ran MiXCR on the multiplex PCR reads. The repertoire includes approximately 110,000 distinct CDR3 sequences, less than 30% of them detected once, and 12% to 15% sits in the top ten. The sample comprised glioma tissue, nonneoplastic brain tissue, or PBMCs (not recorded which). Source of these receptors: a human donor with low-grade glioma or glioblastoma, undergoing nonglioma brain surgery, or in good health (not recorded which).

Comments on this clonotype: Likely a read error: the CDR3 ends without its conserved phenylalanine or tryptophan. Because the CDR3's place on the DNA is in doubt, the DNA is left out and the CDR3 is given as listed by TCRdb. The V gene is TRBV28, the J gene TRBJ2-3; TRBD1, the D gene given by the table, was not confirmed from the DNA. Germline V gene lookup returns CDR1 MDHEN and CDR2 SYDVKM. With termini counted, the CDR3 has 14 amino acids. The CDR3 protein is CASSKMTGPDTQYL.

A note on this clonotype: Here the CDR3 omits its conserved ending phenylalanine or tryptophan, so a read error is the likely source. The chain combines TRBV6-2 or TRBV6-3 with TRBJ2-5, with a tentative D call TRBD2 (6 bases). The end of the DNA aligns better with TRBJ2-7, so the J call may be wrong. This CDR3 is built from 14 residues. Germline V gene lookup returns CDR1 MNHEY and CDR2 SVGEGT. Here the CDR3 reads CASSHTSRGNEQYL. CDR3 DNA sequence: TGTGCCAGCAGTCATACATCCCGCGGGAACGAGCAGTACTTA.

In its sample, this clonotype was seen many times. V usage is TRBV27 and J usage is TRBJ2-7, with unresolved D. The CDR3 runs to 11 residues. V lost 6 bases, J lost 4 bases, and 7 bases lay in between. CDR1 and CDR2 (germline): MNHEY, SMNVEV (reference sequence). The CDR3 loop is CASRTRYEQYF. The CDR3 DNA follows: TGTGCCAGCAGGACCAGATACGAGCAGTACTTC.

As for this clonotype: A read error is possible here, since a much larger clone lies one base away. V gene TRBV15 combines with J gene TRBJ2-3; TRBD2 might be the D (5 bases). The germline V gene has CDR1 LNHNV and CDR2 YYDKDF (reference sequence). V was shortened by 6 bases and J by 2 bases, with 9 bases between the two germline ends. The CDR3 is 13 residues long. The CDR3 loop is CATSAGPTDTQYF. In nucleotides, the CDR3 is TGTGCCACCAGTGCGGGCCCCACAGATACGCAGTATTTT. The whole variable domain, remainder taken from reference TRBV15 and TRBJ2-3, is DAMVIQNPRYQVTQFGKPVTLSCSQTLNHNVMYWYQQKSSQAPKLLFHYYDKDFNNEADTPDNFQSRRPNTSFCFLDIRSPGLGDTAMYLCATSAGPTDTQYFGPGTRLTVL.

CDR3 loop: CASSQDRTIGGETQYF. The CDR3 bases are TGCGCCAGCAGCCAAGATAGAACTATCGGGGGGGAGACCCAGTACTTC. This chain uses TRBV4-1 with TRBJ2-5, with 7 bases matching TRBD2. The germline V gene has CDR1 MGHRA and CDR2 YSYEKL. The J segment lost 5 bases and the V segment lost 0 bases, leaving 9 bases of the junction unmatched. This CDR3 comprises 16 residues.

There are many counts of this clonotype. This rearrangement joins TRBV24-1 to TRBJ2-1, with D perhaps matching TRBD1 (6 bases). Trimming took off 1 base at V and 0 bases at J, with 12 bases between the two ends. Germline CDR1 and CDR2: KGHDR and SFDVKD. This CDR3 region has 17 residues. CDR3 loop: CATSDLGGTSSYNEQFF. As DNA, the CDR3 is TGTGCCACCAGTGATTTAGGGGGAACTAGCTCCTACAATGAGCAGTTCTTC.

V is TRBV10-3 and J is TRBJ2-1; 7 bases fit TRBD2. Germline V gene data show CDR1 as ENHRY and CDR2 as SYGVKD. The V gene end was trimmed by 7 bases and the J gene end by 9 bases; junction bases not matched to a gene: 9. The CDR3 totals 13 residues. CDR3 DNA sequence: TGTGCCATCAAAGGTAGCGGGCGTGGTGAGCAGTTCTTC. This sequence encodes CAIKGSGRGEQFF.

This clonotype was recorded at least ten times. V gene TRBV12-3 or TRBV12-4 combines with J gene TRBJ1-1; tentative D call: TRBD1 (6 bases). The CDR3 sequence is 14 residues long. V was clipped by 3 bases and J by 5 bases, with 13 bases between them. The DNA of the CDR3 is TGTGCCAGCAGTTTGGGGGGCGCATGGACTGAAGCTTTCTTT. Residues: CASSLGGAWTEAFF.